These 14 T cell receptor beta chains were all obtained from the same sample, sequenced in a study of blood T cell repertoires in COVID-19. The repertoire was sequenced with immunoSEQ multiplex PCR; TCRdb's copy has only in-frame clones and lacks some. The sample contains about 300,000 clones, just under 90% of which appear only once. The sequenced material came from peripheral blood. The source of these receptors is a woman in her forties or fifties with COVID-19, enrolled during active disease.

The chain combines TRBV10-1 with TRBJ2-7; 7 bases line up with TRBD1. V gave up 4 bases and J gave up 9 bases; unmatched junction bases: 12. The CDR3 runs 14 residues. Per the germline V gene, CDR1 is WNHNN and CDR2 is SYGVQD (reference sequence). The CDR3 DNA is TGCGCCAGCAGTGTTGCTCCGGGACAGCAAGGGCAGTACTTC. Amino acid sequence: CASSVAPGQQGQYF.

The chain links TRBV18 to TRBJ1-3; 9 nucleotides match TRBD1. Germline values: CDR1 KGHSH, CDR2 LQKENI. After removal of 5 bases from V and 1 base from J, the junction contained 6 bases not matched to a gene. The CDR3 extends over 16 amino acids. The CDR3 DNA follows: TGTGCCAGCTCAAAGGGACAGGGAAGATCTGGAAACACCATATATTTT. Protein product: CASSKGQGRSGNTIYF.

This chain links TRBV18 with TRBJ2-2; 9 bases are shared with TRBD1. CDR1 and CDR2 (germline): KGHSH, LQKENI. This CDR3 comprises 15 residues. Trimming cost V 6 bases and J 6 bases; bases outside gene matches: 8. CDR3 loop: CASSRPGQGSGELFF. In DNA, the CDR3 is TGTGCCAGCTCCCGCCCGGGACAGGGTTCCGGGGAGCTGTTTTTT.

The chain couples TRBV5-4 to TRBJ2-3, with TRBD2 identical over 13 bases. Germline V gene sequence: CDR1 SGHNT, CDR2 YYREEE (reference sequence). V lost 1 base to trimming and J lost 5 bases; unmatched junction nucleotides: 4. The CDR3 length is 16 residues. The CDR3 region has the DNA TGTGCCAGCAGCTTGATGGGACTAGCGGGAAAAGATACGCAGTATTTT. The encoded protein is CASSLMGLAGKDTQYF.

The chain employs TRBV5-1 and TRBJ2-3; 11 positions match TRBD2. The CDR3 contains 15 residues. Unmatched junction bases numbered 9, after V lost 6 bases and J lost 6 bases. Germline lookup yields CDR1 SGHRS and CDR2 YFSETQ. CDR3: CASIGTSGLGDTQYF. CDR3 coding DNA: TGCGCCAGCATCGGGACTAGCGGACTTGGGGATACGCAGTATTTT.

The V call is TRBV7-9, the J call TRBJ1-1; D perhaps matches TRBD1 (5 bases). Per germline, CDR1 SEHNR and CDR2 FQNEAQ (reference sequence). The CDR3 has 18 amino acids. Between the trimmed V and J ends, which lost 1 base and 0 bases, there was a span of 18 bases. The CDR3 sequence: CASSLGTGSLFLNTEAFF. DNA of the CDR3: TGTGCCAGCAGCTTAGGAACAGGTTCTCTCTTTTTGAACACTGAAGCTTTCTTT.

The V call is TRBV10-3, the J call TRBJ2-6, with TRBD2 matching 7 bases. After removal of 3 bases from V and 0 bases from J, the junction contained 8 bases not matched to a gene. The CDR3 covers 18 residues. Germline V gene lookup returns CDR1 ENHRY and CDR2 SYGVKD. The DNA of the CDR3 is TGTGCCATCAGTGACGGGGGGTTACTAAGCTCTGGGGCCAACGTCCTGACTTTC. Translating gives CAISDGGLLSSGANVLTF.

The chain combines TRBV29-1 with TRBJ2-1, with 7 nucleotides matching TRBD1. In germline, CDR1 is SQVTM, CDR2 ANQGSEA. J lost 9 bases, V lost 5 bases, and 10 bases had no gene match. The CDR3 covers 13 residues. The CDR3 reads CSVKGAAGGEQFF. CDR3 in DNA: TGCAGCGTTAAGGGGGCGGCAGGGGGTGAGCAGTTCTTC.

This chain uses TRBV11-3 with TRBJ1-2, with D perhaps matching TRBD1 (6 bases). Trimming removed 5 bases from V and 9 bases from J, with 19 bases in between. From germline, CDR1 is SGHNT and CDR2 YENEEA. CDR3 length: 14 amino acids. The CDR3 region is CASSQATGGARYTF. Here the CDR3 DNA reads TGTGCCAGCAGCCAAGCGACAGGAGGAGCCCGCTACACCTTC.

The CDR3 region has the DNA TGTGCCAGCAGCAGGGACAGGGTTAGCGGGGAGCTGTTTTTT. It specifies CASSRDRVSGELFF. The chain is built from TRBV7-9 and TRBJ2-2; 9 nucleotides align to TRBD1. V gave up 5 bases and J gave up 7 bases; unmatched junction bases: 5. The germline CDR1 and CDR2 sequences are SEHNR and FQNEAQ (reference sequence). CDR3 length: 14 amino acids.

The chain combines TRBV7-2 with TRBJ2-7; TRBD2 is a possible D gene (5 bases). The germline gives CDR1 SGHTA, CDR2 FQGNSA. The CDR3 sequence is 13 residues long. Between the trimmed V and J ends, which lost 6 bases and 3 bases, there was a span of 12 bases. The CDR3 reads CASRIEGDYEQYF. DNA of the CDR3: TGTGCCAGCAGGATAGAGGGCGACTACGAGCAGTACTTC.

The chain employs TRBV28 and TRBJ2-1, with D hard to call. Trimming stripped 4 bases from V and 5 bases from J, with 6 bases between. Germline V gives CDR1 MDHEN, CDR2 SYDVKM. The CDR3 has 12 amino acids. CDR3 sequence (DNA): TGTGCCAGCAGTTCGGGTAACAATGAGCAGTTCTTC. Its translation: CASSSGNNEQFF.

The chain joins TRBV29-1 to TRBJ2-3, with a possible D match to TRBD1 (6 bases). The V gene's germline CDR1 is SQVTM and CDR2 ANQGSEA. The germline V and J ends were trimmed by 5 bases and 4 bases, with 22 bases remaining between them. The CDR3 length is 16 residues. As DNA, the CDR3 is TGCAGCGTTCAACCTGGTGGGGGCCGCAACGCAGATACGCAGTATTTT. Protein: CSVQPGGGRNADTQYF.

This chain links TRBV2 with TRBJ1-5, with 10 bases matching TRBD1. Germline V gene data show CDR1 as SNHLY and CDR2 as FYNNEI. The CDR3 spans 15 residues. The junction had 6 bases not matched to a gene; V was cut back by 6 bases and J by 4 bases. In DNA, the CDR3 is TGTGCCAGCAGGACAGGGGGCGCGGGGAATCAGCCCCAGCATTTT. Protein product: CASRTGGAGNQPQHF.